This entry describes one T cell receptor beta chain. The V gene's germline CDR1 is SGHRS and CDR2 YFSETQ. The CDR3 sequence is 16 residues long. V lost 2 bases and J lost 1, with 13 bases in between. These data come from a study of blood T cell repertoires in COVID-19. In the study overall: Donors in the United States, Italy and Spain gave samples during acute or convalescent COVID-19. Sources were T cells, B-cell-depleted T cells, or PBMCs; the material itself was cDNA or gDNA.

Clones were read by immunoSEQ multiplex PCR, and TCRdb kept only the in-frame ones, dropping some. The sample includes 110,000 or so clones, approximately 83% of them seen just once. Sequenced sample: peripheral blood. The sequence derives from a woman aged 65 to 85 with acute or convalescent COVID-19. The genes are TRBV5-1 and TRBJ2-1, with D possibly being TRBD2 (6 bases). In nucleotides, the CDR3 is TGCGCCAGCAGCTTAGGCGGGGACCTATCCTACAATGAGCAGTTCTTC. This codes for CASSLGGDLSYNEQFF.